The entry below describes one T cell receptor beta chain. Its antigen is currently unknown. This sample stems from a study of cytomegalovirus exposure and HLA in healthy donors. Primers included in the PCR were 60 Vbeta and 13 Jbeta primers. Sequencing used immunoSEQ multiplex PCR; TCRdb keeps in-frame clones, though not all of them. Of some 130,000 clones listed, over 70% are singletons. Regarding the study as a whole: The authors enumerated around 150 TCR beta chains as linked to cytomegalovirus. CMV serostatus stood as the only immune exposure information on hand. Presence/absence analyses assumed roughly uniform sequencing depth across donors.

The CDR3 has 12 amino acids. Deletions cut 5 bases from V and 6 bases from J, with 6 bases between. Germline CDR1 is SGDLS and CDR2 is YYNGEE. The receptor was isolated from a woman aged 40 to 50 in good health and CMV-seronegative. Material: PBMCs. The chain joins TRBV9 to TRBJ1-6, with D hard to call. The CDR3 is CASRAGNSPLHF. The DNA of the CDR3 is TGTGCCAGCAGGGCAGGTAATTCACCCCTCCACTTT.